Each of the 16 T cell receptor beta chains below was sequenced from the same sample in a study of cytomegalovirus exposure and HLA in healthy donors. Here immunoSEQ multiplex PCR was the method, and the copy in TCRdb shows in-frame clones only, minus some. Altogether roughly 49,000 clones are present, 90% to 95% being singletons, with the ten largest covering about 8%. Sample: PBMCs. All receptors derive from a woman aged 18-29 years in good health and CMV-seropositive.

The chain joins TRBV28 to TRBJ1-1, with D uncertain. This CDR3 is built from 14 residues. Germline V gives CDR1 MDHEN, CDR2 SYDVKM. V lost 1 base to trimming and J lost 0 bases, with 6 bases between them. The CDR3 bases are TGTGCCAGCAGTTTATTTATGTTGAACACTGAAGCTTTCTTT. It specifies CASSLFMLNTEAFF.

The gene calls are TRBV7-9 and TRBJ2-1; 11 nucleotides line up with TRBD2. In germline, CDR1 is SEHNR, CDR2 FQNEAQ (reference sequence). The ends lost 5 bases at V and 3 bases at J; junction bases unmatched: 6. The CDR3 is 16 amino acids. CDR3 region: CASSPGLAVVYNEQFF. The DNA for the CDR3 is TGTGCCAGCAGCCCGGGACTAGCGGTAGTCTACAATGAGCAGTTCTTC.

V and J are TRBV18 and TRBJ2-2; the D is unclear. Trimming removed 0 bases at V and 5 bases at J, with 7 bases between. This CDR3 contains 14 residues. Per the germline V gene, CDR1 is KGHSH and CDR2 is LQKENI. This CDR3 is CASSPPLTTGELFF. The CDR3 DNA follows: TGTGCCAGCTCACCACCGCTAACTACCGGGGAGCTGTTTTTT.

This clone was detected only a few times. This chain links TRBV5-1 with TRBJ1-2, with D tentatively TRBD1 (5 bases). The CDR3 extends over 12 amino acids. CDR1 and CDR2 (germline): SGHRS, YFSETQ. Trimming pared 4 bases from V and 4 bases from J, leaving 8 bases between. CDR3 DNA sequence: TGCGCCAGCAGCAGGGGCGGCTATGGCTACACCTTC. It encodes CASSRGGYGYTF.

The genes are TRBV6-5 and TRBJ2-7; 9 nucleotides match TRBD2. CDR3 length equals 15 residues. Germline-derived CDR1 and CDR2 are MNHEY and SVGAGI. J gave up 2 bases and V 5 bases, and 7 bases lay outside the gene matches. CDR3 nucleotides: TGTGCCAGCAGTCGATTAGCGGGAGCGGCCTACGAGCAGTACTTC. Its protein product is CASSRLAGAAYEQYF.

The rearrangement links TRBV30 to TRBJ2-2, with 8 bases fitting TRBD1. Trimming at V came to 4 bases and at J to 5 bases, leaving 6 bases not matched to a gene. This CDR3 region has 14 residues. The germline V gene encodes CDR1 GTSNPN and CDR2 SVGIG (reference sequence). The CDR3 loop is CAWTGNRGTGELFF. CDR3 coding DNA: TGTGCCTGGACCGGCAACAGGGGGACCGGGGAGCTGTTTTTT. The complete variable domain, with remaining parts taken from reference TRBV30 and TRBJ2-2, reads SQTIHQWPATLVQPVGSPLSLECTVEGTSNPNLYWYRQAAGRGLQLLFYSVGIGQISSEVPQNLSASRPQDRQFILSSKKLLLSDSGFYLCAWTGNRGTGELFFGEGSRLTVL.

This chain joins TRBV5-4 and TRBJ1-1; D ambiguous. The germline V and J ends were trimmed by 0 bases and 4 bases, with 13 bases remaining between them. The CDR3 runs to 15 residues. The V gene's germline CDR1 is SGHNT and CDR2 YYREEE (reference sequence). The CDR3 DNA reads TGTGCCAGCAGCTTGGTCCTGGGAGGTGGCACTGAAGCTTTCTTT. It codes for CASSLVLGGGTEAFF.

The rearrangement joins TRBV27 to TRBJ2-7; tentatively, D is TRBD1 (6 bases). Germline values: CDR1 MNHEY, CDR2 SMNVEV (reference sequence). With 6 bases removed from V and 11 bases from J, the gap between germline ends came to 17 bases. The CDR3 consists of 12 residues. The CDR3: CASSSKPGHKYF. CDR3 sequence (DNA): TGTGCCAGCAGCAGCAAGCCGGGACATAAGTACTTC.

The chain couples TRBV6-1 to TRBJ1-1; 12 positions agree with TRBD1. CDR3 length: 18 amino acids. The junction had 8 bases not matched to a gene; V was cut back by 3 bases and J by 0 bases. The germline gives CDR1 MNHNS, CDR2 SASEGT. The CDR3 bases are TGTGCCAGCAGTGAGCCGGGACAGGGGGCAGAAGTGAACACTGAAGCTTTCTTT. Translation: CASSEPGQGAEVNTEAFF.

The chain is built from TRBV15 and TRBJ2-7, with 9 bases lining up with TRBD2. Germline CDR1 reads LNHNV; CDR2 reads YYDKDF (reference sequence). The CDR3 is 13 amino acids. The CDR3 bases are TGTGCTTCTGGGGTAGCGGGAGTCTACGAGCAGTACTTC. Translated: CASGVAGVYEQYF. Full variable domain (rest looked up from reference TRBV15 and TRBJ2-7): DAMVIQNPRYQVTQFGKPVTLSCSQTLNHNVMYWYQQKSSQAPKLLFHYYDKDFNNEADTPDNFQSRRPNTSFCFLDIRSPGLGDTAMYLCASGVAGVYEQYFGPGTRLTVT.

The chain combines TRBV6-1 with TRBJ1-5; no reliable D call. Trimming cost V 4 bases and J 3 bases, with 19 bases left between them. The CDR3 sequence is 17 residues long. From germline, CDR1 is MNHNS and CDR2 SASEGT. The CDR3 protein is CASSARVQGSYNQPQHF. CDR3 bases: TGTGCCAGCAGTGCCCGGGTACAAGGATCCTACAATCAGCCCCAGCATTTT.

V gene TRBV10-3 combines with J gene TRBJ2-7, with 12 bases identical to TRBD2. J gave up 2 bases and V 0 bases, and 2 bases lay outside the gene matches. This CDR3 contains 16 residues. Per the germline V gene, CDR1 is ENHRY and CDR2 is SYGVKD. The CDR3 coding sequence is TGTGCCATCAGTGAGTCGACTAGCGGGAGTCCCTACGAGCAGTACTTC. Amino acid sequence: CAISESTSGSPYEQYF.

The V and J genes are TRBV5-6 and TRBJ1-5; possibly TRBD1 for D (5 bases). Germline assignment: CDR1 SGHDT and CDR2 YYEEEE. The V end was cut by 3 bases, the J end by 1 base, with 8 bases between. The CDR3 contains 14 residues. Written as DNA, the CDR3 is TGTGCCAGCAGCTGGGGGGTGAGCAATCAGCCCCAGCATTTT. It codes for CASSWGVSNQPQHF.

The V and J genes are TRBV6-1 and TRBJ1-2; 8 bases are shared with TRBD1. J gave up 8 bases and V 6 bases, and 17 bases lay outside the gene matches. Germline-derived CDR1 and CDR2 are MNHNS and SASEGT. The CDR3 runs to 16 residues. The CDR3 reads CASRETGTGGKRGYTF. In nucleotides, the CDR3 is TGTGCCAGCAGGGAAACCGGGACAGGCGGAAAAAGAGGCTACACCTTC.

The chain couples TRBV5-6 to TRBJ2-1; 7 bases agree with TRBD1. This CDR3 region has 14 residues. Losses at the gene ends were 2 bases for V and 7 bases for J; bases not matched to a gene: 6. The germline V gene encodes CDR1 SGHDT and CDR2 YYEEEE. CDR3 protein: CASSLSTGKNEQFF. As DNA, the CDR3 is TGTGCCAGCAGCTTATCGACAGGGAAAAATGAGCAGTTCTTC.

The chain couples TRBV5-6 to TRBJ1-1; 8 positions match TRBD1. V shed 2 bases, J shed 0 bases, and the junction held 6 bases outside the gene matches. The CDR3 has 16 amino acids. Per germline, CDR1 SGHDT and CDR2 YYEEEE. CDR3: CASSLLGQEMNTEAFF. For the CDR3, the DNA is TGTGCCAGCAGCTTACTGGGACAGGAAATGAACACTGAAGCTTTCTTT.